These 9 T cell receptor beta chains originate from one sample sequenced in a study of blood T cell repertoires in COVID-19. Profiling relied on immunoSEQ multiplex PCR, and the TCRdb table lists in-frame clones only, not all of them. The sample holds about 140,000 clones, 88% seen once. The sample was peripheral blood. These receptors came from an older woman with acute or convalescent COVID-19.

Only a few counts were recorded for this clone. J is TRBJ1-6 and V is TRBV9; D remains ambiguous. This CDR3 region has 17 residues. Germline assignment: CDR1 SGDLS and CDR2 YYNGEE. V was pared by 0 bases and J by 8 bases, with 18 bases between. Here the CDR3 DNA reads TGTGCCAGCAGCGTAGCTCATGGGCCAGGTATGGATTCACCCCTCCACTTT. Translated, it gives CASSVAHGPGMDSPLHF. The full variable domain, with the rest looked up from reference TRBV9 and TRBJ1-6, is DSGVTQTPKHLITATGQRVTLRCSPRSGDLSVYWYQQSLDQGLQFLIQYYNGEERAKGNILERFSAQQFPDLHSELNLSSLELGDSALYFCASSVAHGPGMDSPLHFGNGTRLTVT.

This sequence joins TRBV27 and TRBJ1-5, with 7 bases that match TRBD1. The CDR3 contains 16 residues. Germline V gene lookup returns CDR1 MNHEY and CDR2 SMNVEV (reference sequence). V was pared by 8 bases and J by 2 bases, with 12 bases of the junction left unmatched. The CDR3 region has the DNA TGTGCCAGCGGAGAACAGGGGTTCCGTGGCAATCAGCCCCAGCATTTT. It specifies CASGEQGFRGNQPQHF.

The rearrangement links TRBV5-5 to TRBJ2-5; 8 bases match TRBD2. From germline, CDR1 is SGHKS and CDR2 YYEKEE (reference sequence). V trimming: 0 bases; J trimming: 5 bases; junction bases outside the gene matches: 15. This CDR3 spans 18 amino acids. The CDR3: CASSLAGGLEVLGETQYF. The CDR3 bases are TGTGCCAGCAGCTTGGCCGGGGGACTAGAGGTCCTGGGGGAGACCCAGTACTTC.

This clone has a single count. The rearrangement joins TRBV11-3 to TRBJ2-1; the match to TRBD2 covers 9 bases. This CDR3 comprises 14 residues. In germline, CDR1 is SGHNT, CDR2 YENEEA. V was clipped by 6 bases and J by 5 bases; unmatched bases: 5. CDR3: CASSASGADNEQFF. DNA for the CDR3: TGTGCCAGCAGTGCTAGCGGGGCGGACAATGAGCAGTTCTTC.

This clone was seen a handful of times. The chain employs TRBV2 and TRBJ2-6; D is perhaps TRBD2 (5 bases). The CDR3 has 16 residues. Germline V gene lookup returns CDR1 SNHLY and CDR2 FYNNEI. V lost 6 bases and J 0 bases, leaving 12 bases between the germline ends. The CDR3 bases are TGTGCCAGCAGGAAGGGCGGGCTCTCTGGGGCCAACGTCCTGACTTTC. Amino acid sequence: CASRKGGLSGANVLTF.

The chain carries TRBV5-4 and TRBJ1-1; D not certain. Trimming pared 0 bases from V and 1 base from J, leaving 10 bases between. The length of the CDR3 is 15 residues. Germline lookup yields CDR1 SGHNT and CDR2 YYREEE (reference sequence). The CDR3, as DNA: TGTGCCAGCAGCTTGGATGGACGGGAGAACACTGAAGCTTTCTTT. This gives the protein CASSLDGRENTEAFF.

The chain combines TRBV9 with TRBJ1-2, with 7 positions matching TRBD1. V shed 4 bases and J 5 bases; nucleotides not matched to a gene: 8. Germline CDR1 and CDR2: SGDLS and YYNGEE. The CDR3 spans 14 residues. CDR3 coding DNA: TGTGCCAGCAGCACAGAACAACAGGGGTATGGCTACACCTTC. Protein: CASSTEQQGYGYTF.

This clone was recorded a few times. The rearrangement uses TRBV15 and TRBJ2-7; 7 nucleotides align to TRBD2. Germline V CDR1 and CDR2: LNHNV, YYDKDF (reference sequence). The CDR3 contains 14 residues. The V gene end was trimmed by 3 bases and the J gene end by 3 bases; junction bases not matched to a gene: 5. The CDR3 is CATSSGTTDYEQYF. Here the CDR3 DNA reads TGTGCCACCAGCAGCGGGACTACCGACTACGAGCAGTACTTC. The variable domain in full, with the rest retrieved from reference TRBV15 and TRBJ2-7, is DAMVIQNPRYQVTQFGKPVTLSCSQTLNHNVMYWYQQKSSQAPKLLFHYYDKDFNNEADTPDNFQSRRPNTSFCFLDIRSPGLGDTAMYLCATSSGTTDYEQYFGPGTRLTVT.

The rearrangement joins TRBV23-1 to TRBJ2-3; D is undetermined. TRBV23-1 is an open reading frame whose function is uncertain. The V end lost 5 bases, the J end lost 0 bases, and 12 bases lay between the germline ends. The CDR3 runs to 15 residues. The CDR3 sequence: CASSSPGPSTDTQYF. DNA of the CDR3: TGCGCCAGCAGTTCTCCAGGCCCGAGCACAGATACGCAGTATTTT.